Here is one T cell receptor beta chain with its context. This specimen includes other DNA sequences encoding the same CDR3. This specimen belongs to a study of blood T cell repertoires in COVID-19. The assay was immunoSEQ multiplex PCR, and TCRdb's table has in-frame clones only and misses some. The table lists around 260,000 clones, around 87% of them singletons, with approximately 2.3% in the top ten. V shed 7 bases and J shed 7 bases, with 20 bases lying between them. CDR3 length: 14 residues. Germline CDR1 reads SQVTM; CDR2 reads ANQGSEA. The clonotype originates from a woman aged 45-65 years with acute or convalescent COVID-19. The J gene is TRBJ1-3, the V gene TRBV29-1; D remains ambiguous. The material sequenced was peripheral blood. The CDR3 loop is CSAAKAGNRNTIYF. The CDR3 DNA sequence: TGCAGCGCCGCCAAGGCAGGAAATCGGAACACCATATATTTT.